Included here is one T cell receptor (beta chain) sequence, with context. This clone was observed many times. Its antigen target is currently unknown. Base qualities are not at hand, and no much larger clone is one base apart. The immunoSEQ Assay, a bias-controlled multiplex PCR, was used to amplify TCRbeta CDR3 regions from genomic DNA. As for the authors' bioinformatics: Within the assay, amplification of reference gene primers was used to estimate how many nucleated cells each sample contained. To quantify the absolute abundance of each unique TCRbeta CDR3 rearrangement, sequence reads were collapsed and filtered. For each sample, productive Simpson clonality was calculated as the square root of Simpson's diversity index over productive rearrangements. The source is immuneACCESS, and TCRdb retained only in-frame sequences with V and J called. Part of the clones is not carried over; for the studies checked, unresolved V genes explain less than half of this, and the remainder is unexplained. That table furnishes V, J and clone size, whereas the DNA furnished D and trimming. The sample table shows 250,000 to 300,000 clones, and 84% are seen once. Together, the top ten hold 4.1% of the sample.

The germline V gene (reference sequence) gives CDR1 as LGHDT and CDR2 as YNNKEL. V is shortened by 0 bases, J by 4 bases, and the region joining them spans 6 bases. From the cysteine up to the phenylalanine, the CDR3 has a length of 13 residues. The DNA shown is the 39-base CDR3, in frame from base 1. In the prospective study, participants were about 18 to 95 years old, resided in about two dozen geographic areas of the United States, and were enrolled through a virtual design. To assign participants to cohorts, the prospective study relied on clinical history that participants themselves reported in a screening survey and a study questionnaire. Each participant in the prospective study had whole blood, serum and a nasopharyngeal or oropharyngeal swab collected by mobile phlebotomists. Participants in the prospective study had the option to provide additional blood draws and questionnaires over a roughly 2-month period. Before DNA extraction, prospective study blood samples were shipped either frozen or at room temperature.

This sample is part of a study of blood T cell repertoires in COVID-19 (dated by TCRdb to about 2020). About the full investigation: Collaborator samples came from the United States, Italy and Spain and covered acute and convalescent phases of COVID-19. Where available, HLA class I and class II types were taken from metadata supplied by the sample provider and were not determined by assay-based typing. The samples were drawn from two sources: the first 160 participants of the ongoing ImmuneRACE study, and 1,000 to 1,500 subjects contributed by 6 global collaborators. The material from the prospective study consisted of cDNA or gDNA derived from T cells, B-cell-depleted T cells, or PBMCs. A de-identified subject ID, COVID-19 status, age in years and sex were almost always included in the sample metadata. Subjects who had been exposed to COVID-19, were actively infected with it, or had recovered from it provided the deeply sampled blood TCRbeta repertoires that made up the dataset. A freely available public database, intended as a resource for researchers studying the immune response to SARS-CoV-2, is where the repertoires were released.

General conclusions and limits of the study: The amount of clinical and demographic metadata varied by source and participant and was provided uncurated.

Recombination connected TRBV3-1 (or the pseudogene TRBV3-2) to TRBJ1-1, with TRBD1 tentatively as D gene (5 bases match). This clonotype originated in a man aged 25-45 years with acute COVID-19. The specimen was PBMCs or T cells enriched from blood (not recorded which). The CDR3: CASSQDRATEAFF. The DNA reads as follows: TGTGCCAGCAGCCAAGACAGGGCCACTGAAGCTTTCTTT.